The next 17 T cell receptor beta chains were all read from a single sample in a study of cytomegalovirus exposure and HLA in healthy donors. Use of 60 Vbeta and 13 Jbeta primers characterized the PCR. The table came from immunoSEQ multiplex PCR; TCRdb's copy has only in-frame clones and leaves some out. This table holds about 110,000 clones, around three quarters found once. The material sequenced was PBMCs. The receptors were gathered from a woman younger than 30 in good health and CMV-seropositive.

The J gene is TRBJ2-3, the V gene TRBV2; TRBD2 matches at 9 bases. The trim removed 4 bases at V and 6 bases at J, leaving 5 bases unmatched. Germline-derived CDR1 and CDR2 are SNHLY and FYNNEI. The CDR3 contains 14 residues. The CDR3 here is CASSVAGARDTQYF. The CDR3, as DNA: TGTGCCAGCAGTGTAGCGGGGGCTCGGGATACGCAGTATTTT. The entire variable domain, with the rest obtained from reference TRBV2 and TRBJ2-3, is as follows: EPEVTQTPSHQVTQMGQEVILRCVPISNHLYFYWYRQILGQKVEFLVSFYNNEISEKSEIFDDQFSVERPDGSNFTLKIRSTKLEDSAMYFCASSVAGARDTQYFGPGTRLTVL.

The CDR3 region is CASIRDLRGTEAFF. The CDR3 coding sequence is TGTGCCAGTATCCGTGACCTCAGGGGCACTGAAGCTTTCTTT. This chain connects TRBV19 to TRBJ1-1; tentatively, D is TRBD1 (6 bases). V dropped 7 bases and J dropped 4 bases, with 16 bases sitting between them. The V gene's germline CDR1 is LNHDA and CDR2 SQIVND (reference sequence). This CDR3 region has 14 residues. Combining the CDR3 with reference TRBV19 and TRBJ1-1 gives the whole variable domain DGGITQSPKYLFRKEGQNVTLSCEQNLNHDAMYWYRQDPGQGLRLIYYSQIVNDFQKGDIAEGYSVSREKKESFPLTVTSAQKNPTAFYLCASIRDLRGTEAFFGQGTRLTVV.

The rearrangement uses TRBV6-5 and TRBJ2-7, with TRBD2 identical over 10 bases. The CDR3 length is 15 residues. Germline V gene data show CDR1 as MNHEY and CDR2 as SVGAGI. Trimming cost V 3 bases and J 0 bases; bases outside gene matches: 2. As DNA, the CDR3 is TGTGCCAGCAGTTATGGACTAGCGGACTCCTACGAGCAGTACTTC. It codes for CASSYGLADSYEQYF.

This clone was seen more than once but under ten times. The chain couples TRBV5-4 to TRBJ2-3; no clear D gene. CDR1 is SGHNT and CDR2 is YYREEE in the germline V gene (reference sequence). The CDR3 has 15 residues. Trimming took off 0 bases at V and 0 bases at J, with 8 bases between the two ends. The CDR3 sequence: CASSLEPPSTDTQYF. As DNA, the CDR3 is TGTGCCAGCAGCTTGGAGCCACCAAGCACAGATACGCAGTATTTT.

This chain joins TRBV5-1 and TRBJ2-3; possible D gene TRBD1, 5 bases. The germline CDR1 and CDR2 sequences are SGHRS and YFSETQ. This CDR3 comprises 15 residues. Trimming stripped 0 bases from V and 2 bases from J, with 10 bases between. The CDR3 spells CASSLEGFHTDTQYF. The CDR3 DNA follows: TGCGCCAGCAGCTTGGAGGGGTTCCACACAGATACGCAGTATTTT.

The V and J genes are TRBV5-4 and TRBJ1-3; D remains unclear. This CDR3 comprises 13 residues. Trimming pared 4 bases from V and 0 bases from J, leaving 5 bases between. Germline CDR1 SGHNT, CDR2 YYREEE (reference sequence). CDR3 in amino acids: CASSLSSGNTIYF. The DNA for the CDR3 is TGTGCCAGCAGCCTGTCCTCTGGAAACACCATATATTTT.

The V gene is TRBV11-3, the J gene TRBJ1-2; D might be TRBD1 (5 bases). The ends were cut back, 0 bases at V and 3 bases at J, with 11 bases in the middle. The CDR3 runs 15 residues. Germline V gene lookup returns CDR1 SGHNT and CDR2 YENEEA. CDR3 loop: CASSLDPGFDYGYTF. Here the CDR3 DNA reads TGTGCCAGCAGCTTAGATCCAGGGTTCGACTATGGCTACACCTTC.

The CDR3 region is CASSEPGWPGELFF. DNA for the CDR3: TGTGCCAGCAGTGAACCGGGGTGGCCCGGGGAGCTGTTTTTT. This rearrangement joins TRBV25-1 to TRBJ2-2, with a possible D match to TRBD2 (5 bases). The CDR3 sequence is 14 residues long. Germline V gene data show CDR1 as MGHDK and CDR2 as SYGVNS. The V end was cut by 2 bases, the J end by 6 bases, with 10 bases between.

The CDR3 reads CASSPLDRFQPQHF. As DNA, the CDR3 is TGTGCCAGCTCACCACTAGACAGGTTTCAGCCCCAGCATTTT. The J gene is TRBJ1-5, the V gene TRBV18; possibly TRBD1 for D (6 bases). Germline CDR1 KGHSH, CDR2 LQKENI. The CDR3 extends over 14 amino acids. Trimming stripped 1 base from V and 6 bases from J, with 10 bases between.

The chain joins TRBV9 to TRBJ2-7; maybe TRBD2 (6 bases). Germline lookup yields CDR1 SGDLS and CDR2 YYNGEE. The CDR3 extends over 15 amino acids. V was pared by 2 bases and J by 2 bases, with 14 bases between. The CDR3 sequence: CASSVGTAATYEQYF. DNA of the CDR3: TGTGCCAGCAGCGTGGGGACTGCAGCGACCTACGAGCAGTACTTC.

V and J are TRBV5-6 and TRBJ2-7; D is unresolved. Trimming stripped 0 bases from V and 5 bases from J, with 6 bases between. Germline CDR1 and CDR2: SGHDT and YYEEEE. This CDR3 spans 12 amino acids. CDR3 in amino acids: CASSLDRDEQYF. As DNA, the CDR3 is TGTGCCAGCAGCTTGGATAGAGACGAGCAGTACTTC.

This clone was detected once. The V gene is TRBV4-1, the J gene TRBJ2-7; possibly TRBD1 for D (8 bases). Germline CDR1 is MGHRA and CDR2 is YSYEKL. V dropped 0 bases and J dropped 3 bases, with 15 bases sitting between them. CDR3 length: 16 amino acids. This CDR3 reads CASSQDGTGGDYEQYF. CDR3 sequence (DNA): TGCGCCAGCAGCCAAGATGGAACAGGGGGGGACTACGAGCAGTACTTC.

CDR3: CASSLSPANYGYTF. DNA of the CDR3: TGTGCCAGCAGCTTAAGTCCAGCTAACTATGGCTACACCTTC. This chain uses TRBV11-3 with TRBJ1-2; D is undetermined. The CDR3 sequence is 14 residues long. Trimming removed 2 bases from V and 0 bases from J, with 7 bases in between. The germline V gene encodes CDR1 SGHNT and CDR2 YENEEA.

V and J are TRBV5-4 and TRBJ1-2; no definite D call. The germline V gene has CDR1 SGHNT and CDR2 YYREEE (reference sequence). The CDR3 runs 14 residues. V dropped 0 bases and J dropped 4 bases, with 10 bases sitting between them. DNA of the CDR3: TGTGCCAGCAGCTTGGAGAGGGTTAGCTATGGCTACACCTTC. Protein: CASSLERVSYGYTF.

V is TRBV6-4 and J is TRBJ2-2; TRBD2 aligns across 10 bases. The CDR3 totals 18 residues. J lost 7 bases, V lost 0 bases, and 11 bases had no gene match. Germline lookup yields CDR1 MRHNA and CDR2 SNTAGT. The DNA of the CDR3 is TGTGCCAGCAGTGACTCGTGGCTAGCGGGAGAGCCAGGCGGGGAGCTGTTTTTT. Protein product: CASSDSWLAGEPGGELFF.

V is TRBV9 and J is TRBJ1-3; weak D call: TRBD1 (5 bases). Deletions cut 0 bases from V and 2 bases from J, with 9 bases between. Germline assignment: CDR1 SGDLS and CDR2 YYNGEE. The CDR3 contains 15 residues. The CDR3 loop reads CASSVATTAGNTIYF. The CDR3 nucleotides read TGTGCCAGCAGCGTAGCTACGACAGCTGGAAACACCATATATTTT.

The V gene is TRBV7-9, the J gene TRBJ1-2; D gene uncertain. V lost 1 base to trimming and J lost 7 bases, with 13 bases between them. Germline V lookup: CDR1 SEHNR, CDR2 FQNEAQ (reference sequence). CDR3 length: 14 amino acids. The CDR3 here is CASSLGAGSFGYTF. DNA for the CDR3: TGTGCCAGCAGCTTAGGTGCAGGTTCGTTTGGCTACACCTTC.